This TCR beta chain comes out of a study of CD8+ T cells in alopecia areata. Whole-study findings and limits: Alopecia totalis/universalis scalp especially showed more expanded CD8+ clones than normal scalp. Mice showed TCR sharing more clearly than patients did, possibly owing to HLA.

Lesional scalp punch biopsies and peripheral blood were collected from alopecia areata patients. cDNA reverse transcribed from extracted RNA served as the sequencing template. The assay was immunoSEQ multiplex PCR, and TCRdb's table has in-frame clones only and misses some. The table shows 90,000 to 120,000 clones, with approximately 50% occurring only once. Trimming cost V 6 bases and J 8 bases, with 11 bases left between them. The germline CDR1 and CDR2 sequences are SGHRS and YFSETQ. The CDR3 sequence is 11 residues long. On this clone itself: Its antigen remains unknown.

The origin of this receptor is a human donor with alopecia areata. This chain uses TRBV5-1 with TRBJ1-1; the D gene is possibly TRBD1 (5 bases). The sequenced material came from NKG2D-low CD8+ T cells sorted from blood. CDR3 DNA sequence: TGCGCCAGCACCGAGGGGCAGGAAGCTTTCTTT. This codes for CASTEGQEAFF. Combining the CDR3 with reference TRBV5-1 and TRBJ1-1 gives the whole variable domain KAGVTQTPRYLIKTRGQQVTLSCSPISGHRSVSWYQQTPGQGLQFLFEYFSETQRNKGNFPGRFSGRQFSNSRSEMNVSTLELGDSALYLCASTEGQEAFFGQGTRLTVV.